Each of the 26 T cell receptor beta chains below was sequenced from the same sample in a study of beta chain features in type 1 diabetes. The study reverse transcribed the entire isolated RNA, so it sequenced expressed TCRB transcripts. Here immunoSEQ multiplex PCR was the method, and the copy in TCRdb shows in-frame clones only, minus some. The sample has roughly 140,000 clones; approximately 10% are singletons. Sequences were obtained from central memory CD4+ T cells from blood. The receptor source for this set is a man aged 18 to 30 in good health.

This clone was counted only a few times. The chain combines TRBV6-1 with TRBJ2-5; TRBD1 is a possible D gene (5 bases). Per germline, CDR1 MNHNS and CDR2 SASEGT. CDR3 length: 16 amino acids. The V and J ends lost 4 bases and 5 bases respectively, with 20 bases between them. The CDR3 sequence: CASSADSQRPGETQYF. In DNA, the CDR3 is TGTGCCAGCAGTGCCGACTCACAGAGGCCAGGGGAGACCCAGTACTTC.

The chain uses TRBV6-1 and TRBJ1-2; D remains ambiguous. Germline V CDR1 and CDR2: MNHNS, SASEGT. Trimming took off 1 base at V and 2 bases at J, with 14 bases between the two ends. CDR3 length: 16 amino acids. The CDR3 reads CASSEESQPANYGYTF. The CDR3 bases are TGTGCCAGCAGTGAAGAGAGTCAGCCGGCGAACTATGGCTACACCTTC.

This clone was detected only a few times. The rearrangement joins TRBV19 to TRBJ2-7; 10 bases are shared with TRBD2. After removal of 3 bases from V and 0 bases from J, the junction contained 2 bases not matched to a gene. There are 15 residues in the CDR3. Germline CDR1 and CDR2: LNHDA and SQIVND (reference sequence). As DNA, the CDR3 is TGTGCCAGTAGTATTGGACTAGCGGCCTCCTACGAGCAGTACTTC. Encoded protein: CASSIGLAASYEQYF.

This clone appeared many times. The J gene is TRBJ1-1, the V gene TRBV7-3, with 8 bases identical to TRBD1. Germline assignment: CDR1 SGHTA and CDR2 FQGTGA. J gave up 1 base and V 5 bases, and 6 bases lay outside the gene matches. The CDR3 sequence is 15 residues long. CDR3 bases: TGTGCCAGCAGCCTGCTTGGACAGGGGAACACTGAAGCTTTCTTT. It encodes CASSLLGQGNTEAFF. The variable domain in full, completed from reference TRBV7-3 and TRBJ1-1, reads GAGVSQTPSNKVTEKGKYVELRCDPISGHTALYWYRQSLGQGPEFLIYFQGTGAADDSGLPNDRFFAVRPEGSVSTLKIQRTERGDSAVYLCASSLLGQGNTEAFFGQGTRLTVV.

This clone showed up just a few times. This sequence joins TRBV4-3 and TRBJ2-5; 7 nucleotides match TRBD2. Germline V CDR1 and CDR2: LGHNA, YSLEER. The CDR3 is 16 amino acids. V lost 1 base to trimming and J lost 5 bases; unmatched junction nucleotides: 10. CDR3 bases: TGCGCCAGCAGCCAAGGGGGGGGAGCTCCGGCGGAGACCCAGTACTTC. Translation: CASSQGGGAPAETQYF.

This clone was counted only a few times. The chain combines TRBV28 with TRBJ1-2; D is ambiguous. Trimming shortened V by 3 bases and J by 7 bases, and 6 bases separated the two germline ends. The CDR3 length is 11 residues. Germline V CDR1 and CDR2: MDHEN, SYDVKM. The CDR3 loop reads CASSLRAGYTF. CDR3 nucleotides: TGTGCCAGCAGTTTGAGGGCTGGCTACACCTTC.

This chain connects TRBV4-2 to TRBJ2-1; 10 bases align to TRBD2. CDR3 length equals 15 residues. Germline values: CDR1 LGHNA, CDR2 YNFKEQ. Trimming removed 1 base from V and 5 bases from J; junction bases left unmatched: 2. The CDR3 sequence is CASSQGTSGDNEQFF. CDR3 in DNA: TGTGCCAGCAGCCAAGGGACTAGCGGTGACAATGAGCAGTTCTTC.

The chain is built from TRBV5-1 and TRBJ2-3, with a tentative D call TRBD2 (6 bases). CDR1 is SGHRS, CDR2 YFSETQ, per germline. Trimming removed 0 bases from V and 4 bases from J, with 9 bases in between. CDR3 length: 14 residues. The CDR3 spells CASSLEGGSDTQYF. The CDR3 DNA reads as TGCGCCAGCAGCTTGGAAGGAGGGTCAGATACGCAGTATTTT.

This clone was found a few times. The chain combines TRBV7-3 with TRBJ1-1, with D possibly being TRBD1 (5 bases). The V end lost 5 bases, the J end lost 3 bases, and 16 bases lay between the germline ends. Germline lookup yields CDR1 SGHTA and CDR2 FQGTGA. CDR3 length: 15 amino acids. The CDR3 nucleotides read TGTGCCAGCAGCCCCCAGGGACCCTGGGACACTGAAGCTTTCTTT. Translation: CASSPQGPWDTEAFF.

V usage is TRBV11-2 and J usage is TRBJ1-1; D gene uncertain. Trimming pared 2 bases from V and 0 bases from J, leaving 4 bases between. From germline, CDR1 is SGHAT and CDR2 FQNNGV. This CDR3 has 13 residues. The CDR3 DNA sequence: TGTGCCAGCAGCTTACGCCTGAACACTGAAGCTTTCTTT. Protein sequence: CASSLRLNTEAFF.

This clone was seen only a few times. The genes are TRBV7-2 and TRBJ2-5, with 7 bases lining up with TRBD1. J gave up 1 base and V 5 bases, and 4 bases lay outside the gene matches. The germline V gene encodes CDR1 SGHTA and CDR2 FQGNSA. This CDR3 contains 14 residues. The CDR3 coding sequence is TGTGCCAGCAGCCCGGGACAGATCCAAGAGACCCAGTACTTC. Protein product: CASSPGQIQETQYF. Complete variable domain (other parts from reference TRBV7-2 and TRBJ2-5): GAGVSQSPSNKVTEKGKDVELRCDPISGHTALYWYRQSLGQGLEFLIYFQGNSAPDKSGLPSDRFSAERTGGSVSTLTIQRTQQEDSAVYLCASSPGQIQETQYFGPGTRLLVL.

The V call is TRBV11-2, the J call TRBJ2-7, with 12 positions matching TRBD2. This CDR3 comprises 13 residues. CDR1 is SGHAT, CDR2 FQNNGV, per germline. Trimming removed 10 bases from V and 5 bases from J; junction bases left unmatched: 6. CDR3 bases: TGTGCCACCCAGACTAGCGGGAGTGACGAGCAGTACTTC. Protein: CATQTSGSDEQYF.

The chain couples TRBV29-1 to TRBJ1-1; 9 nucleotides match TRBD1. CDR1 is SQVTM and CDR2 is ANQGSEA in the germline V gene. This CDR3 comprises 16 residues. After removal of 4 bases from V and 3 bases from J, the junction contained 12 bases not matched to a gene. CDR3 sequence: CSVGGDPGTGYTEAFF. For the CDR3, the DNA is TGCAGCGTTGGGGGGGACCCCGGGACAGGGTACACTGAAGCTTTCTTT.

This clone was seen more than once but under ten times. The chain links TRBV7-7 to TRBJ2-5; 10 bases line up with TRBD2. Looked up from germline, CDR1 is SSHAT and CDR2 is FNYEAQ (reference sequence). The trim removed 4 bases at V and 1 base at J, leaving 9 bases unmatched. The CDR3 consists of 17 residues. CDR3: CASSSERTSGSQETQYF. As DNA, the CDR3 is TGTGCCAGCAGCTCCGAGCGGACTAGCGGCTCCCAAGAGACCCAGTACTTC.

This clone has only a few counts. The chain is built from TRBV30 and TRBJ2-7, with 8 bases that match TRBD1. Germline CDR1 GTSNPN, CDR2 SVGIG (reference sequence). Germline trimming cut 1 base from V and 6 bases from J; bases unmatched to any gene: 5. The CDR3 sequence is 13 residues long. In DNA, the CDR3 is TGTGCCTGGAGTGGAACAGGGGGTGCCGAGCAGTACTTC. Translating it yields CAWSGTGGAEQYF.

In its sample, this clone was seen a few times. At the DNA level, this CDR3 is encoded by other sequences in the same sample as well. J is TRBJ1-6 and V is TRBV30; D gene uncertain. This CDR3 contains 12 residues. CDR1 is GTSNPN, CDR2 SVGIG, per germline (reference sequence). V gave up 2 bases and J gave up 6 bases, with 5 bases separating them. This CDR3 is CAWSLTNSPLHF. In DNA form, the CDR3 reads TGTGCCTGGAGTTTGACTAATTCACCCCTCCACTTT.

There are a few counts of this clone. This chain joins TRBV18 and TRBJ1-1; 9 nucleotides line up with TRBD1. This CDR3 is built from 15 residues. V dropped 3 bases and J dropped 5; count of bases not matched to a gene: 7. Germline CDR1 reads KGHSH; CDR2 reads LQKENI. In DNA, the CDR3 is TGTGCCAGCTCACCGACGACAGGGGGTGAGACTGAAGCTTTCTTT. This codes for CASSPTTGGETEAFF.

The chain couples TRBV7-2 to TRBJ1-6; D uncertain. The V gene's germline CDR1 is SGHTA and CDR2 FQGNSA. V lost 5 bases and J lost 9, with 17 bases in between. The CDR3 runs to 15 residues. The CDR3 nucleotides are TGTGCCAGCAGCCCCGACCACAATCGGGTTTCACCCCTCCACTTT. This translates into CASSPDHNRVSPLHF.

The V and J genes are TRBV6-5 and TRBJ1-2, with TRBD1 identical over 12 bases. In germline, CDR1 is MNHEY, CDR2 SVGAGI. The CDR3 consists of 15 residues. The V gene end was trimmed by 6 bases and the J gene end by 7 bases; junction bases not matched to a gene: 9. The CDR3 DNA reads TGTGCCAGCAGCGCGCCGGGACAGGGGGCATTTGGCTACACCTTC. Its protein is CASSAPGQGAFGYTF.

The table lists this clone with a few counts. V usage is TRBV29-1 and J usage is TRBJ2-5; D is unclear. The CDR3 contains 13 residues. Trimming cost V 4 bases and J 2 bases, with 11 bases left between them. The germline V gene has CDR1 SQVTM and CDR2 ANQGSEA. The CDR3 loop is CSVATWRQETQYF. The CDR3 coding sequence is TGCAGCGTTGCAACCTGGAGACAAGAGACCCAGTACTTC.

In its sample, this clone was seen a few times. The rearrangement joins TRBV5-4 to TRBJ1-2; D gene unclear. In germline, CDR1 is SGHNT, CDR2 YYREEE (reference sequence). Deletions cut 4 bases from V and 2 bases from J, with 15 bases between. The CDR3 runs to 15 residues. The CDR3 sequence is CASSPSGGSNYGYTF. In DNA, the CDR3 is TGTGCCAGCAGCCCGTCTGGCGGCAGCAACTATGGCTACACCTTC.

This clone appeared a few times. The V call is TRBV19, the J call TRBJ1-1; 7 bases fit TRBD1. Germline V lookup: CDR1 LNHDA, CDR2 SQIVND (reference sequence). CDR3 size: 14 residues. V was clipped by 5 bases and J by 4 bases; unmatched bases: 7. This CDR3 reads CASSVKTGVTEAFF. The CDR3 nucleotides read TGTGCCAGTAGTGTCAAAACAGGGGTCACTGAAGCTTTCTTT. The entire variable domain, with the rest obtained from reference TRBV19 and TRBJ1-1, is as follows: DGGITQSPKYLFRKEGQNVTLSCEQNLNHDAMYWYRQDPGQGLRLIYYSQIVNDFQKGDIAEGYSVSREKKESFPLTVTSAQKNPTAFYLCASSVKTGVTEAFFGQGTRLTVV.

The chain employs TRBV28 and TRBJ1-5, with a possible D match to TRBD1 (6 bases). Germline CDR1 is MDHEN and CDR2 is SYDVKM. The CDR3 consists of 15 residues. Deletions cut 5 bases from V and 6 bases from J, with 17 bases between. The CDR3 DNA reads TGTGCCAGCAGTACCGAAGGGGGTAGGGGTCAGCCCCAGCATTTT. It specifies CASSTEGGRGQPQHF.

The gene calls are TRBV4-3 and TRBJ1-4; tentatively, D is TRBD1 (6 bases). Per germline, CDR1 LGHNA and CDR2 YSLEER. CDR3 length: 15 amino acids. The V end was cut by 0 bases, the J end by 10 bases, with 15 bases between. In DNA, the CDR3 is TGCGCCAGCAGCCAAGATGTTGTACAGGGCCGAAAACTGTTTTTT. This gives the protein CASSQDVVQGRKLFF.

Concerning this clone: This may stem from a read error, because a much larger clone lies one nucleotide away. The chain is built from TRBV5-8 and TRBJ2-5; D is possibly TRBD1 (5 bases). CDR1 is SGHTS and CDR2 is YDEGEE in the germline V gene. V was trimmed by 0 bases and J by 3 bases, leaving 6 bases between them. The CDR3 is made up of 13 amino acids. The CDR3 loop reads CASSLGQKETQYF. The CDR3, as DNA: TGTGCCAGCAGCTTGGGACAGAAAGAGACCCAGTACTTC.

This clone was observed a handful of times. This chain joins TRBV7-3 and TRBJ2-3, with D unclear. V was shortened by 1 base and J by 7 bases, with 15 bases between the two germline ends. This CDR3 is 15 amino acids long. CDR1 and CDR2 (germline): SGHTA, FQGTGA. The CDR3 DNA sequence: TGTGCCAGCAGCTTAAGCCCAGGTGGATGGAATACGCAGTATTTT. Its protein product is CASSLSPGGWNTQYF.